This T cell receptor (beta chain) was obtained from a study of blood T cell repertoires in COVID-19. Categorization into cohorts depended on clinical history that participants reported. V was trimmed by 8 bases and J by 7 bases, leaving 9 bases between them. This CDR3 comprises 11 residues. In the source study's methods: The authors estimated nucleated cell counts from reference gene primer amplification. Generated by immunoSEQ multiplex PCR, the TCRdb table keeps only in-frame clones and is missing some. The V and J calls and clone size are taken from that table; D and trimming were inferred from the DNA. The sample carries about 200,000 clones, roughly 88% recorded once.

The sequence came from a man aged 40-50 years with acute COVID-19. V gene TRBV5-3 combines with J gene TRBJ2-2, with D unresolved. TRBV5-3 is recorded as an ORF, its role being uncertain. Material for sequencing was PBMCs or T cells enriched from blood (not recorded which). CDR3 nucleotides: TGTGCCAGGAGAGAACTCGGGGAGCTGTTTTTT. Its protein product is CARRELGELFF.